The 28 T cell receptor beta chains in this list originate from one sample, sequenced in a study of blood T cell repertoires in COVID-19 (dated by TCRdb to 2020 to 2021). The library relied on the immunoSEQ multiplex PCR assay. TCRdb re-hosts the immuneACCESS table, in-frame sequences only. Its copies lack some clones; in the studies checked, an unresolved V gene accounts for under half of them, and the cause for the rest is not known. The sample table records 200,000 to 250,000 clones; approximately 80% of these occur just once. In total, the top ten clones hold around 1.8% of the sample. Sequenced sample: PBMCs or T cells enriched from blood (not recorded which). The receptors were sampled from a man in his fifties or sixties who had recovered from COVID-19.

The CDR3 DNA follows: TGTGCCAGCAGCCAAAATAGCGGCACAGATACGCAGTATTTT. It translates to CASSQNSGTDTQYF. The chain joins TRBV3-1 (or the pseudogene TRBV3-2) to TRBJ2-3, with TRBD2 as a possible D gene (5 bases). Germline CDR1 is LGHDT and CDR2 is YNNKEL (reference sequence). The CDR3 has 14 amino acids. V lost 2 bases, J lost 1 base, and 7 bases lay in between.

The V and J genes are TRBV5-1 and TRBJ2-2, with 7 bases that match TRBD2. Trimming removed 5 bases from V and 2 bases from J; junction bases left unmatched: 6. Germline V gives CDR1 SGHRS, CDR2 YFSETQ. The CDR3 has 15 amino acids. The CDR3 coding sequence is TGCGCCAGCAGGGCGGGGGACTCAAACACCGGGGAGCTGTTTTTT. Amino acids: CASRAGDSNTGELFF. The full variable domain, with the rest looked up from reference TRBV5-1 and TRBJ2-2, is KAGVTQTPRYLIKTRGQQVTLSCSPISGHRSVSWYQQTPGQGLQFLFEYFSETQRNKGNFPGRFSGRQFSNSRSEMNVSTLELGDSALYLCASRAGDSNTGELFFGEGSRLTVL.

The chain carries TRBV2 and TRBJ2-3; D possibly corresponds to TRBD1 (5 bases). V lost 0 bases, J lost 5 bases, and 6 bases lay in between. Germline loops: CDR1 SNHLY, CDR2 FYNNEI. The CDR3 sequence is 13 residues long. CDR3 protein: CASSEAGQDTQYF. In DNA form, the CDR3 reads TGTGCCAGCAGTGAAGCGGGGCAAGATACGCAGTATTTT.

The chain joins TRBV19 to TRBJ2-7; perhaps TRBD1 as D (6 bases). The CDR3 runs to 16 residues. Germline CDR1 reads LNHDA; CDR2 reads SQIVND (reference sequence). The V and J ends lost 6 bases and 1 base respectively, with 19 bases between them. CDR3 coding DNA: TGTGCCAGTAGAGATACAGGGTCCCTCGGGTCCTACGAGCAGTACTTC. It specifies CASRDTGSLGSYEQYF.

The chain has TRBV6-5 and TRBJ2-1; 8 positions agree with TRBD2. The length of the CDR3 is 15 residues. With 6 bases clipped from V and 9 bases from J, the junction kept 13 bases outside the gene matches. Germline V gene data show CDR1 as MNHEY and CDR2 as SVGAGI. In DNA, the CDR3 is TGTGCCAGCAGATCCGGGGGGGCGGATTTGAGTGAGCAGTTCTTC. It specifies CASRSGGADLSEQFF.

The chain has TRBV27 and TRBJ1-2; D not certain. Germline V gene lookup returns CDR1 MNHEY and CDR2 SMNVEV (reference sequence). Trimming removed 5 bases at V and 4 bases at J, with 20 bases between. This CDR3 contains 16 residues. For the CDR3, the DNA is TGTGCCAGCAGTCCAACACCCAGAAACAGCATCTATGGCTACACCTTC. This sequence encodes CASSPTPRNSIYGYTF.

The CDR3: CASSRAQGNTEAFF. In DNA, the CDR3 is TGTGCCAGCAGCAGGGCCCAGGGGAACACTGAAGCTTTCTTT. This chain connects TRBV9 to TRBJ1-1; D is perhaps TRBD1 (5 bases). The V end lost 4 bases, the J end lost 1 base, and 11 bases lay between the germline ends. There are 14 residues in the CDR3. Germline values: CDR1 SGDLS, CDR2 YYNGEE.

Comment on this clone: One end of the junction does not line up with germline, which may come from a read error. The chain has TRBV7-7 and TRBJ2-3, with D tentatively TRBD2 (7 bases). The germline CDR1 and CDR2 sequences are SSHAT and FNYEAQ (reference sequence). This CDR3 has 16 amino acids. The DNA of the CDR3 is TGTGCTAGCAGCCCCTTTAGGGGGGGTGGTTTAGATACGCAGTATTTT. This gives the protein CASSPFRGGGLDTQYF. The variable domain in full, completed from reference TRBV7-7 and TRBJ2-3, reads GAGVSQSPRYKVTKRGQDVTLRCDPISSHATLYWYQQALGQGPEFLTYFNYEAQPDKSGLPSDRFSAERPEGSISTLTIQRTEQRDSAMYRCASSPFRGGGLDTQYFGPGTRLTVL.

V gene TRBV7-9 combines with J gene TRBJ1-3; D uncertain. Trimming removed 3 bases from V and 0 bases from J, with 9 bases in between. Germline loops: CDR1 SEHNR, CDR2 FQNEAQ (reference sequence). This CDR3 comprises 15 residues. This CDR3 is CASSFGSSSGNTIYF. The CDR3 nucleotides read TGTGCCAGCAGCTTCGGTTCGAGCTCTGGAAACACCATATATTTT.

This chain uses TRBV6-5 with TRBJ1-2; 7 bases match TRBD1. V dropped 5 bases and J dropped 2; count of bases not matched to a gene: 5. The CDR3 runs 14 residues. Germline-derived CDR1 and CDR2 are MNHEY and SVGAGI. The chain's CDR3 is CASSRDRNNYGYTF. In DNA, the CDR3 is TGTGCCAGCAGTCGGGACAGAAACAACTATGGCTACACCTTC.

The gene calls are TRBV3-1 (or the pseudogene TRBV3-2) and TRBJ1-3, with 9 nucleotides matching TRBD1. The CDR3 is 16 residues long. V lost 3 bases and J lost 3; bases outside the gene matches: 6. Germline lookup yields CDR1 LGHDT and CDR2 YNNKEL (reference sequence). The CDR3 is CASSQAGTGFGNTIYF. CDR3 bases: TGTGCCAGCAGCCAGGCCGGGACAGGGTTTGGAAACACCATATATTTT.

The chain has TRBV6-6 and TRBJ1-2, with 9 nucleotides matching TRBD1. Germline-derived CDR1 and CDR2 are MNHNY and SVGAGI (reference sequence). Unmatched junction bases numbered 7, after V lost 6 bases and J lost 8 bases. CDR3 length equals 13 residues. CDR3 residues: CASSFTGGEGYTF. The CDR3 DNA sequence: TGTGCCAGCAGCTTTACAGGGGGCGAGGGCTACACCTTC.

The V call is TRBV14, the J call TRBJ2-5; the D gene is possibly TRBD2 (7 bases). The CDR3 is made up of 14 amino acids. V lost 0 bases and J 7 bases, leaving 12 bases between the germline ends. In germline, CDR1 is SGHDN, CDR2 FVKESK. In nucleotides, the CDR3 is TGTGCCAGCAGCCAAGAGGTGGGGGGGCCGACCCAGTACTTC. This sequence encodes CASSQEVGGPTQYF.

Comments on this clone: The sample has other DNA sequences that encode this CDR3 too. The chain carries TRBV19 and TRBJ1-2; D is undetermined. CDR3 length: 13 amino acids. From germline, CDR1 is LNHDA and CDR2 SQIVND (reference sequence). V dropped 2 bases and J dropped 5 bases, with 9 bases sitting between them. CDR3 loop: CASSIRGDYGYTF. The CDR3 region has the DNA TGTGCCAGTAGTATACGCGGGGATTATGGCTACACCTTC. Full variable domain (rest looked up from reference TRBV19 and TRBJ1-2): DGGITQSPKYLFRKEGQNVTLSCEQNLNHDAMYWYRQDPGQGLRLIYYSQIVNDFQKGDIAEGYSVSREKKESFPLTVTSAQKNPTAFYLCASSIRGDYGYTFGSGTRLTVV.

The gene calls are TRBV15 and TRBJ1-1; 8 bases are a match to TRBD1. In germline, CDR1 is LNHNV, CDR2 YYDKDF (reference sequence). The CDR3 is 16 amino acids. With 0 bases clipped from V and 11 bases from J, the junction kept 14 bases outside the gene matches. CDR3 DNA sequence: TGTGCCACCAGCAGAGATCGTGCAGGGGGCCCAAGCGCGGCTTTCTTT. Its protein product is CATSRDRAGGPSAAFF.

The chain joins TRBV5-1 to TRBJ2-1; D gene unclear. CDR1 and CDR2 from the germline V gene are SGHRS and YFSETQ. The V end was cut by 3 bases, the J end by 0 bases, with 10 bases between. CDR3 length equals 15 residues. For the CDR3, the DNA is TGCGCCAGCAGCTCGGAAACTATCTCCTACAATGAGCAGTTCTTC. It specifies CASSSETISYNEQFF.

This sequence joins TRBV5-4 and TRBJ2-7; 8 nucleotides agree with TRBD1. The V gene's germline CDR1 is SGHNT and CDR2 YYREEE (reference sequence). The J segment lost 1 base and the V segment lost 4 bases, leaving 7 bases of the junction unmatched. The CDR3 extends over 15 amino acids. This CDR3 is CASSHRDRYSYEQYF. The DNA of the CDR3 is TGTGCCAGCAGCCACCGGGACAGGTATTCCTACGAGCAGTACTTC.

V is TRBV10-3 and J is TRBJ1-1, with D possibly matching TRBD1 (5 bases). CDR1 and CDR2 (germline): ENHRY, SYGVKD. V shed 4 bases and J shed 8 bases, with 11 bases lying between them. The CDR3 is 12 residues long. The CDR3 loop is CAISASAGEAFF. In DNA, the CDR3 is TGTGCCATCAGTGCTTCCGCAGGGGAAGCTTTCTTT.

This CDR3 reads CASSLMQGSNQPQHF. CDR3 in DNA: TGTGCCAGCAGCTTAATGCAGGGATCCAATCAGCCCCAGCATTTT. This chain uses TRBV7-2 with TRBJ1-5; tentatively, D is TRBD1 (5 bases). Germline CDR1 is SGHTA and CDR2 is FQGNSA. The V end was cut by 2 bases, the J end by 3 bases, with 11 bases between. This CDR3 comprises 15 residues. Complete variable domain (other parts from reference TRBV7-2 and TRBJ1-5): GAGVSQSPSNKVTEKGKDVELRCDPISGHTALYWYRQSLGQGLEFLIYFQGNSAPDKSGLPSDRFSAERTGGSVSTLTIQRTQQEDSAVYLCASSLMQGSNQPQHFGDGTRLSIL.

This rearrangement joins TRBV18 to TRBJ2-7, with 10 bases fitting TRBD2. The ends lost 0 bases at V and 7 bases at J; junction bases unmatched: 9. Germline V CDR1 and CDR2: KGHSH, LQKENI. This CDR3 has 16 residues. The CDR3 spells CASSPPSGGAFGEQYF. In nucleotides, the CDR3 is TGTGCCAGCTCACCACCGAGCGGGGGGGCCTTCGGAGAGCAGTACTTC.

V usage is TRBV5-1 and J usage is TRBJ1-1, with D perhaps matching TRBD1 (6 bases). This CDR3 spans 15 amino acids. Germline V lookup: CDR1 SGHRS, CDR2 YFSETQ. V was shortened by 0 bases and J by 2 bases, with 11 bases between the two germline ends. CDR3 residues: CASSLASRGNTEAFF. The CDR3 bases are TGCGCCAGCAGCTTGGCGAGCAGGGGAAACACTGAAGCTTTCTTT.

V is TRBV6-5 and J is TRBJ1-6; 10 nucleotides line up with TRBD1. This CDR3 region has 15 residues. The J segment lost 6 bases and the V segment lost 6 bases, leaving 5 bases of the junction unmatched. In germline, CDR1 is MNHEY, CDR2 SVGAGI. The CDR3 is CASRGTGAGNSPLHF. DNA of the CDR3: TGTGCCAGCAGGGGGACAGGGGCTGGTAATTCACCCCTCCACTTT.

The J gene is TRBJ1-4, the V gene TRBV5-5; TRBD1 aligns across 8 bases. The length of the CDR3 is 16 residues. V was clipped by 3 bases and J by 4 bases; unmatched bases: 8. Germline V gives CDR1 SGHKS, CDR2 YYEKEE (reference sequence). CDR3 protein: CASSSTWTGLNEKLFF. CDR3 coding DNA: TGTGCCAGCAGCTCCACCTGGACAGGGCTTAATGAAAAACTGTTTTTT.

Comment on this clone: Germline is not matched at one junction end, which may reflect a read error. This chain connects TRBV6-1 to TRBJ2-2, with 8 nucleotides matching TRBD2. The CDR3 covers 14 residues. Germline-derived CDR1 and CDR2 are MNHNS and SASEGT. The CDR3 is CASREVAGSGELFF. In nucleotides, the CDR3 is TGTGCCAGCAGGGAAGTAGCGGGGTCCGGGGAGCTGTTTTTT.

The chain recombines TRBV13 with TRBJ2-7; a possible D gene is TRBD1 (5 bases). The CDR3 totals 13 residues. Germline assignment: CDR1 PRHDT and CDR2 FYEKMQ (reference sequence). Trimming left V 3 bases short and J 2 bases short, with 8 bases between. The CDR3 region is CASSFPGTYEQYF. The CDR3 nucleotides are TGTGCCAGCAGCTTTCCAGGGACCTACGAGCAGTACTTC.

This sequence joins TRBV2 and TRBJ1-5; TRBD1 matches at 8 bases. The germline gives CDR1 SNHLY, CDR2 FYNNEI. This CDR3 region has 14 residues. V dropped 6 bases and J dropped 0; count of bases not matched to a gene: 1. The CDR3 reads CASRDRVSNQPQHF. In nucleotides, the CDR3 is TGTGCCAGCAGGGACAGGGTTAGCAATCAGCCCCAGCATTTT.

This clone has a handful of counts. The chain combines TRBV11-3 with TRBJ2-7; no reliable D call. Deletions cut 3 bases from V and 2 bases from J, with 17 bases between. Germline lookup yields CDR1 SGHNT and CDR2 YENEEA. This CDR3 is built from 16 residues. CDR3 amino acids: CASSFLVGAGTYEQYF. The CDR3 coding sequence is TGTGCCAGCAGCTTTTTGGTCGGTGCAGGCACCTACGAGCAGTACTTC.

The chain links TRBV9 to TRBJ2-1; TRBD2 matches at 7 bases. Trimming at V came to 7 bases and at J to 2 bases, leaving 9 bases not matched to a gene. Looked up from germline, CDR1 is SGDLS and CDR2 is YYNGEE. CDR3 length equals 15 residues. The chain's CDR3 is CASAKSGDTYNEQFF. CDR3 sequence (DNA): TGTGCCAGCGCCAAGAGCGGGGATACCTACAATGAGCAGTTCTTC.